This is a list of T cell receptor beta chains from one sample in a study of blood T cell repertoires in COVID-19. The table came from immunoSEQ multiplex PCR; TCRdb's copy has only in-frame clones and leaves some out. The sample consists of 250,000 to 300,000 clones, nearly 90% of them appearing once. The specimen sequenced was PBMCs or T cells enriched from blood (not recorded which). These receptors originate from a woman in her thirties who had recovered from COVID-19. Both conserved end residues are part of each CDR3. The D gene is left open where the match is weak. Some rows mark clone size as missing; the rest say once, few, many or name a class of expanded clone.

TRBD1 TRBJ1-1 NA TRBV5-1 CASSLDRGASAEAFF TGCGCCAGCAGCTTGGACAGGGGGGCCTCCGCTGAAGCTTTCTTT
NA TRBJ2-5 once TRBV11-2 CASSSRQKSYQETQYF TGTGCCAGCAGCTCCCGACAGAAATCTTACCAAGAGACCCAGTACTTC
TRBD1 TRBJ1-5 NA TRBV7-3 CASSLNPGQGNCTNQPQHF TGTGCCAGCAGCTTAAATCCGGGACAGGGTAATTGTACCAATCAGCCCCAGCATTTT
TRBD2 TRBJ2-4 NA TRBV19 CASRGSAGDENIQYF TGTGCCAGTAGGGGATCAGCGGGAGACGAAAACATTCAGTACTTC
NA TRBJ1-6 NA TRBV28 CASSERGGSNSPLHF TGTGCCAGCAGCGAAAGGGGGGGGAGCAATTCACCCCTCCACTTT
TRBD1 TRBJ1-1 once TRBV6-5 CASRETGGLTEAFF TGTGCCAGCAGGGAGACAGGGGGCTTGACTGAAGCTTTCTTT
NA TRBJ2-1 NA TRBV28 CASSPPGEQFF TGTGCCAGCAGTCCCCCGGGTGAGCAGTTCTTC
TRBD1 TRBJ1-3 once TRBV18 CASSPLTGGTGNTIYF TGTGCCAGCTCACCACTCACAGGGGGAACTGGAAACACCATATATTTT
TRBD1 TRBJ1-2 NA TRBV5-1 CASSGAQTGQGDYGYTF TGCGCCAGCAGTGGGGCGCAAACCGGACAGGGCGACTATGGCTACACCTTC
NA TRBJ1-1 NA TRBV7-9 CASSPPGRGTEAFF TGTGCCAGCAGCCCCCCGGGTAGGGGCACTGAAGCTTTCTTT
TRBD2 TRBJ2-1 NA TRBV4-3 CASSPLAADLNEQFF TGCGCCAGCAGCCCTCTAGCGGCCGACCTAAATGAGCAGTTCTTC
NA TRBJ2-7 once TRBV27 CASSFVGGRYEQYF TGTGCCAGCAGTTTTGTTGGTGGGAGGTACGAGCAGTACTTC
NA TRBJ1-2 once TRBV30 CAFNRDYGYTF TGTGCCTTCAACAGGGACTATGGCTACACCTTC
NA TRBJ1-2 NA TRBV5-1 CASNLNGRGDVNYGYTF TGCGCCAGCAACCTGAACGGGAGGGGAGACGTTAACTATGGCTACACCTTC
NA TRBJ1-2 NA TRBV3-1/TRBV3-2 CASSQDPHKAGFWYGYTF TGTGCCAGCAGCCAAGATCCTCATAAGGCAGGGTTTTGGTATGGCTACACCTTC
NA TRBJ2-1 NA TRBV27 CASSLYRSVDEQFF TGTGCCAGCAGTTTATACCGGAGTGTGGATGAGCAGTTCTTC
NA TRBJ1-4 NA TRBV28 CASSLLPANEKLFF TGTGCCAGCAGTTTACTACCTGCTAATGAAAAACTGTTTTTT
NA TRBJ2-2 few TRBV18 CASSPQREGELFF TGTGCCAGCTCACCACAGCGCGAAGGGGAGCTGTTTTTT
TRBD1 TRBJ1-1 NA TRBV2 CASPRGRSAFF TGTGCCAGCCCCAGGGGGCGGTCAGCTTTCTTT
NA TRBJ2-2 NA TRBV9 CASSADSNTGELFF TGTGCCAGCAGCGCCGACTCGAACACCGGGGAGCTGTTTTTT
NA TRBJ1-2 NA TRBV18 CASSPGVEGYGYTF TGTGCCAGCTCACCAGGGGTTGAGGGCTATGGCTACACCTTC
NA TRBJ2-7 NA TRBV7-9 CASSSPDSSYEQYF TGTGCCAGCAGCTCCCCCGACTCGAGCTACGAGCAGTACTTC
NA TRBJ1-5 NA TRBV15 CATSRGLPGSNQPQHF TGTGCCACCAGCAGAGGTCTTCCAGGTAGCAATCAGCCCCAGCATTTT
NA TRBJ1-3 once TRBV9 CASTGANGNTIYF TGTGCCAGCACAGGGGCCAACGGAAACACCATATATTTT
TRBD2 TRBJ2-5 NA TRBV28 CASRGLRDLQETQYF TGTGCCAGCAGGGGACTAAGGGACCTTCAAGAGACCCAGTACTTC
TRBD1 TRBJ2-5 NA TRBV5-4 CASSPRPGTGDSETQYF TGTGCCAGCAGCCCACGTCCCGGGACAGGGGATAGCGAGACCCAGTACTTC
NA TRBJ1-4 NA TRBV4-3 CASSQEFYRLNEKLFF TGCGCCAGCAGCCAAGAGTTCTACAGGTTGAATGAAAAACTGTTTTTT
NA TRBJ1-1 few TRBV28 CASSLRTLATEAFF TGTGCCAGCAGTCTTAGGACCTTAGCGACTGAAGCTTTCTTT
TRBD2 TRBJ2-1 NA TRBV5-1 CASSPRLAGGGEQFF TGCGCCAGCAGCCCCAGACTAGCGGGGGGGGGTGAGCAGTTCTTC
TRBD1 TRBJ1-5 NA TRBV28 CASTKQGRQPQHF TGTGCCAGCACCAAACAGGGGCGCCAGCCCCAGCATTTT
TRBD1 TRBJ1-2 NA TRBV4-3 CASSRTGPPLWDGYTF TGCGCCAGCAGCCGGACAGGGCCTCCCTTATGGGATGGCTACACCTTC
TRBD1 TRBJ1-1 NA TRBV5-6 CASSTDRGIDTEAFF TGTGCCAGCAGCACGGACAGGGGGATAGACACTGAAGCTTTCTTT
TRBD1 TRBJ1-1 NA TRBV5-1 CASSSPGQGAWTEAFF TGCGCCAGCAGCTCACCAGGACAGGGGGCTTGGACTGAAGCTTTCTTT
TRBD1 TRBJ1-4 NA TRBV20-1 CSARTGGVWFF TGCAGTGCTAGAACAGGGGGGGTTTGGTTTTTT
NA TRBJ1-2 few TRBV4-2 CASSQDSRGYTF TGTGCCAGCAGCCAAGACTCCCGGGGCTACACCTTC
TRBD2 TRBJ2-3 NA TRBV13 CASSLGLILAGSASTDTQYF TGTGCCAGCAGCTTAGGCCTTATTTTAGCGGGAAGCGCTAGCACAGATACGCAGTATTTT
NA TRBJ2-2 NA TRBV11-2 CASSQYRATGELFF TGTGCCAGCAGCCAGTACAGGGCCACCGGGGAGCTGTTTTTT